The 2 T cell receptor beta chains below all came from one sample that was sequenced in a study of cytomegalovirus exposure and HLA in healthy donors. The PCR contained 60 Vbeta and 13 Jbeta primers. Libraries were prepared by immunoSEQ multiplex PCR; TCRdb keeps only in-frame clonotypes and omits some of them. The sample yields 130,000 to 150,000 clones, approximately 80% seen once. Source material: PBMCs. The receptors come from a woman aged 50 to 60 in good health and CMV-seropositive.

This rearrangement joins TRBV9 to TRBJ2-1; TRBD2 matches 7 bases. The V and J ends lost 0 bases and 4 bases, in that order; junction bases with no gene match: 1. The length of the CDR3 is 14 residues. Germline values: CDR1 SGDLS, CDR2 YYNGEE. The DNA of the CDR3 is TGTGCCAGCAGCGTAGTGGGGGGGTACAATGAGCAGTTCTTC. This translates into CASSVVGGYNEQFF. Supplemented by reference TRBV9 and TRBJ2-1, the full variable domain reads DSGVTQTPKHLITATGQRVTLRCSPRSGDLSVYWYQQSLDQGLQFLIQYYNGEERAKGNILERFSAQQFPDLHSELNLSSLELGDSALYFCASSVVGGYNEQFFGPGTRLTVL.

The chain has TRBV5-1 and TRBJ1-5; possible D gene TRBD1, 6 bases. V shed 0 bases and J shed 5 bases, with 15 bases lying between them. The CDR3 runs 16 residues. Germline CDR1 SGHRS, CDR2 YFSETQ. CDR3 sequence (DNA): TGCGCCAGCAGCTTGGCCTCCGGGGGGCGTCATCAGCCCCAGCATTTT. Translating gives CASSLASGGRHQPQHF.